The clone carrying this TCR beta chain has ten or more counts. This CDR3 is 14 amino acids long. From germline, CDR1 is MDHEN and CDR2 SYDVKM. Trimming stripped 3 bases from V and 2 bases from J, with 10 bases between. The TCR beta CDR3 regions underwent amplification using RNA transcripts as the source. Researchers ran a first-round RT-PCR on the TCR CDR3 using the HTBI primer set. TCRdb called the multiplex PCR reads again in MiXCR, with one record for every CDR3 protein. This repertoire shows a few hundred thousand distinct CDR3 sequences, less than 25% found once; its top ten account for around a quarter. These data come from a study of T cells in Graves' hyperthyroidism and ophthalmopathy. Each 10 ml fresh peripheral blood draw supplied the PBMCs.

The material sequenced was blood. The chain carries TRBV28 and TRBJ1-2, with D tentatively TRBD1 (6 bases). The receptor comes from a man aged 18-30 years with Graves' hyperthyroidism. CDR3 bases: TGTGCCAGCAGTTTTCGAACAGGGAACTATGGCTACACCTTC. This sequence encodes CASSFRTGNYGYTF.